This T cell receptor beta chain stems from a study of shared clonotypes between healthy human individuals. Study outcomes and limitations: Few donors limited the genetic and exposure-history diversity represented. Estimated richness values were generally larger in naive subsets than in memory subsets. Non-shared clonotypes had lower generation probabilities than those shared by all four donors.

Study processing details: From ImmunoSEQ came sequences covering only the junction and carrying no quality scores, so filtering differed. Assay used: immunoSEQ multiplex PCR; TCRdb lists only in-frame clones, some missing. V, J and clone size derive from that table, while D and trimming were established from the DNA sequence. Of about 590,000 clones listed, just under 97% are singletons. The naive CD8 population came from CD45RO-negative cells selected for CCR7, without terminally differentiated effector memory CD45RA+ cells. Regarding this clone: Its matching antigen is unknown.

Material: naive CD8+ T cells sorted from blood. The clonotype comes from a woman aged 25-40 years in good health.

The chain's CDR3 is CASSPPSTYEQYF. The CDR3 bases are TGTGCCAGCTCACCACCGAGCACCTACGAGCAGTACTTC. The chain couples TRBV18 to TRBJ2-7, with unresolved D. This CDR3 contains 13 residues. Germline-derived CDR1 and CDR2 are KGHSH and LQKENI. The V gene lost 0 bases and the J gene lost 2 bases, with 5 bases spanning the gap.